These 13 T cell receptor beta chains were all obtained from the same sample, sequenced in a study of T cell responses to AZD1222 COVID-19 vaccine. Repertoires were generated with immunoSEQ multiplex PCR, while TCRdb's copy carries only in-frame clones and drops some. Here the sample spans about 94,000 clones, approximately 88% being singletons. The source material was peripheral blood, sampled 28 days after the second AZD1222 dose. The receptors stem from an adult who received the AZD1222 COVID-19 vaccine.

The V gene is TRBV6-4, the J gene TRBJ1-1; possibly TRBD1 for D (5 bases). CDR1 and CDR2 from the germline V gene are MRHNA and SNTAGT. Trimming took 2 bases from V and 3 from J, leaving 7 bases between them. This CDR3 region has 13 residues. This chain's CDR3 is CASSDRGDTEAFF. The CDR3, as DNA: TGTGCCAGCAGTGACCGGGGCGACACTGAAGCTTTCTTT.

The CDR3 region has the DNA TGTGCCAGCAAAGCGAGGGAGGCACCCCTCCACTTT. It translates to CASKAREAPLHF. The chain carries TRBV27 and TRBJ1-6, with no clear D. The length of the CDR3 is 12 residues. V gave up 7 bases and J gave up 11 bases, with 12 bases separating them. CDR1 is MNHEY and CDR2 is SMNVEV in the germline V gene (reference sequence).

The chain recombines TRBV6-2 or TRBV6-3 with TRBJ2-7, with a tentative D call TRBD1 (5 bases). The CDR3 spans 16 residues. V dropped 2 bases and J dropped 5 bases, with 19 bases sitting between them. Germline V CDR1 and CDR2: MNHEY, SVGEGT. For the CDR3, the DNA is TGTGCCAGCAGTTACAGCTTGGGGCGTCCGAAGGACGAGCAGTACTTC. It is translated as CASSYSLGRPKDEQYF.

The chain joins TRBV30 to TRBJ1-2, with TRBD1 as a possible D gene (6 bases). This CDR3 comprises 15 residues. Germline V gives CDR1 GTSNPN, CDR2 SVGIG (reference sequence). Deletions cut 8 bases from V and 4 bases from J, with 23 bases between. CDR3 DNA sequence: TGTGCCAACCCCGGGCAGGGGCCAGACCTCTATGGCTACACCTTC. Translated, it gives CANPGQGPDLYGYTF.

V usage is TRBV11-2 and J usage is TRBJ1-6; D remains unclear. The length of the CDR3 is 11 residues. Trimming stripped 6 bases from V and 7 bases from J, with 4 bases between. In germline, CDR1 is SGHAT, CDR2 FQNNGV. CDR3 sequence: CASSFNSPLHF. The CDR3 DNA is TGTGCCAGCAGTTTCAATTCACCCCTCCACTTT. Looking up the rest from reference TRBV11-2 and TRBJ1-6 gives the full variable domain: EAGVAQSPRYKIIEKRQSVAFWCNPISGHATLYWYQQILGQGPKLLIQFQNNGVVDDSQLPKDRFSAERLKGVDSTLKIQPAKLEDSAVYLCASSFNSPLHFGNGTRLTVT.

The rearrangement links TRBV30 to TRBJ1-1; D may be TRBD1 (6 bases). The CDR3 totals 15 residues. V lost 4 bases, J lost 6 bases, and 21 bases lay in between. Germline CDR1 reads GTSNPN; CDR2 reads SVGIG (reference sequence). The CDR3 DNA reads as TGTGCCTGGAACCTACGGGAAGGGGGGAGCGCTGAAGCTTTCTTT. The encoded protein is CAWNLREGGSAEAFF.

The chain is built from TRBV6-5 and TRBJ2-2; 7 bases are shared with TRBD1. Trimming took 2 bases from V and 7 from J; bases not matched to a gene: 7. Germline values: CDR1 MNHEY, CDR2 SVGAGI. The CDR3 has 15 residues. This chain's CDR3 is CASSYGEGGVGELFF. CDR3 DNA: TGTGCCAGCAGTTACGGAGAAGGGGGCGTCGGGGAGCTGTTTTTT.

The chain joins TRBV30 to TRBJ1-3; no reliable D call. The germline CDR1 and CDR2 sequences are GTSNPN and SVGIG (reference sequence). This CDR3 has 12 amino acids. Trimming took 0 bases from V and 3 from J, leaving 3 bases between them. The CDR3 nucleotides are TGTGCCTGGAGTGTAAATGGAAACACCATATATTTT. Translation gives CAWSVNGNTIYF. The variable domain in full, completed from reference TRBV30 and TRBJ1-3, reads SQTIHQWPATLVQPVGSPLSLECTVEGTSNPNLYWYRQAAGRGLQLLFYSVGIGQISSEVPQNLSASRPQDRQFILSSKKLLLSDSGFYLCAWSVNGNTIYFGEGSWLTVV.

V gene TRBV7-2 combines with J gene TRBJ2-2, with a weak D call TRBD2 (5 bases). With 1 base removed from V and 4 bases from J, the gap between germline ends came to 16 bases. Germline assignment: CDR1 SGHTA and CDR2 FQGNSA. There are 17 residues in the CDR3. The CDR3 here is CASSLGSRLTVTGELFF. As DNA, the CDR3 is TGTGCCAGCAGCTTAGGCTCAAGACTAACGGTCACCGGGGAGCTGTTTTTT.

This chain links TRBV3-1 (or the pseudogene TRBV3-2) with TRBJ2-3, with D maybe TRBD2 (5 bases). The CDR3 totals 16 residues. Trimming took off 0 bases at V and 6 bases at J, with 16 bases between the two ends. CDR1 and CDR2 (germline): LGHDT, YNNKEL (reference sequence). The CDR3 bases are TGTGCCAGCAGCCAAGAAAGCGGCCACCGGGCGGATACGCAGTATTTT. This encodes CASSQESGHRADTQYF.

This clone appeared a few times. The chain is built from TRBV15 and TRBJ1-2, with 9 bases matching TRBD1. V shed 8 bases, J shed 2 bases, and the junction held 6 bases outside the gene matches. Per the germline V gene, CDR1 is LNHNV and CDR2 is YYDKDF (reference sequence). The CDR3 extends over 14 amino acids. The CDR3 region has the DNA TGTGCCACCCGTAGGACAGGGGAAAACTATGGCTACACCTTC. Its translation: CATRRTGENYGYTF.

The CDR3 region has the DNA TGTGCCAGCAGTCCCCCGAACCGAAGCACAGATACGCAGTATTTT. Amino acid sequence: CASSPPNRSTDTQYF. V usage is TRBV28 and J usage is TRBJ2-3; D call uncertain. The CDR3 consists of 15 residues. V was pared by 5 bases and J by 0 bases, with 12 bases between. Germline V CDR1 and CDR2: MDHEN, SYDVKM.

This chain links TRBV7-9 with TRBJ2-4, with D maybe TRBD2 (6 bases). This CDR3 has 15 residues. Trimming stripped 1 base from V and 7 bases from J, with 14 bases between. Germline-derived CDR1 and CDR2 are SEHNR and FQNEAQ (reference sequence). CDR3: CASSLEVFGGNIQYF. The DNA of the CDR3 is TGTGCCAGCAGCTTAGAAGTCTTTGGGGGGAACATTCAGTACTTC.